The entry below describes one T cell receptor beta chain. The antigen is undetermined. The data belong to a study of shared clonotypes between healthy human individuals. Study overall: Every donor yielded three CD4 naive, three CD4 memory, two CD8 naive and one CD8 memory plate.

Whole-study results and caveats: Sharing of clonotypes among donors was expected to vary with sequencing depth. Larger estimated richness was generally recorded for naive subsets relative to memory subsets. Some naive CD4 clonotypes, roughly 4.8%, turned up in common across several donors.

Here immunoSEQ multiplex PCR was the method, and the copy in TCRdb shows in-frame clones only, minus some. Of some 700,000 clones listed, 80% to 95% are singletons. This TCR derives from a young man in good health. Some clones in this sample may be carry-over from other donors' samples. Sequenced: memory CD8+ T cells from PBMCs. Subset reported: CD45RO+ cells pooled with CCR7-negative TemRA cells.

The CDR3 nucleotides read TGTGCCAGCAGCCCTAGGGAAAGGACCTTCAATGAGCAGTTCTTC. Translating it yields CASSPRERTFNEQFF. The chain is built from TRBV7-9 and TRBJ2-1; unclear D gene. The CDR3 contains 15 residues. CDR1 and CDR2 (germline): SEHNR, FQNEAQ (reference sequence). V lost 5 bases and J 6 bases, leaving 17 bases between the germline ends.